The 31 T cell receptor beta chains below all came from one sample that was sequenced in a study of Graves' ophthalmopathy and Graves' hyperthyroidism. TCR beta CDR3 amplification used RNA transcripts. Scientists carried out first-round RT-PCR using HTBI primers and then a second-round multiplex PCR. A single record per CDR3 protein comes from TCRdb applying MiXCR to the multiplex PCR reads. The table records roughly 350,000 distinct CDR3 sequences, about 17% of them present only once. The sequenced material came from peripheral blood. The receptors originated from an adult woman with stable Graves' hyperthyroidism.

This clonotype was recorded a few times. The chain combines TRBV5-5 with TRBJ1-5, with no clear D. The CDR3 length is 12 residues. Germline lookup yields CDR1 SGHKS and CDR2 YYEKEE (reference sequence). V gave up 4 bases and J gave up 6 bases, with 8 bases separating them. The CDR3 sequence is CASSTYGQPQHF. CDR3 nucleotides: TGTGCCAGCAGCACATATGGTCAGCCCCAGCATTTT.

This clonotype was observed many times. The chain couples TRBV28 to TRBJ1-1; 7 positions match TRBD1. After removal of 7 bases from V and 5 bases from J, the junction contained 13 bases not matched to a gene. Germline V gene lookup returns CDR1 MDHEN and CDR2 SYDVKM. The CDR3 length is 15 residues. In nucleotides, the CDR3 is TGTGCCAGCAACATCCGGACAGGAATGGGGACTGAAGCTTTCTTT. It codes for CASNIRTGMGTEAFF.

Details on this clonotype: This clone may be a read error of a much larger clone one base away. The chain couples TRBV6-5 to TRBJ2-2; 8 bases agree with TRBD2. The CDR3 has 17 residues. Germline assignment: CDR1 MNHEY and CDR2 SVGAGI. The CDR3 spells CASSFSLGGGNTGELRF. The CDR3 nucleotides are TGTGCCAGCAGTTTCTCCCTGGGCGGGGGGAACACCGGGGAGCTGCGTTTT.

CDR3 bases: TGCAGTGCTAGTAGGACTAGCGACTACAATGAGCAGTTCTTC. Translation: CSASRTSDYNEQFF. The chain couples TRBV20-1 to TRBJ2-1; 9 positions match TRBD2. Germline CDR1 is DFQATT and CDR2 is SNEGSKA (reference sequence). CDR3 length: 14 amino acids. With V trimmed by 3 bases and J by 3 bases, 3 bases remained unmatched.

This clonotype was detected many times. The rearrangement links TRBV6-1 to TRBJ1-3; D gene unclear. The CDR3 is 15 amino acids. From germline, CDR1 is MNHNS and CDR2 SASEGT. The V and J ends lost 7 bases and 0 bases respectively, with 13 bases between them. The CDR3 nucleotides are TGTGCCAGCACTGTTCAGGCACTCTCTGGAAACACCATATATTTT. This translates into CASTVQALSGNTIYF.

This clonotype has at least ten counts. This chain connects TRBV12-3 or TRBV12-4 to TRBJ2-7; weak D call: TRBD2 (5 bases). The V gene lost 4 bases and the J gene lost 1 base, with 23 bases spanning the gap. This CDR3 has 18 residues. The CDR3 nucleotides are TGTGCCAGCAGTTATCGGGGAACGGGCTTCCTAGAATCCTACGAGCAGTACTTC. Its translation is CASSYRGTGFLESYEQYF.

This clonotype occurred many times. The J gene is TRBJ2-3, the V gene TRBV7-2; weak D call: TRBD2 (6 bases). CDR1 is SGHTA, CDR2 FQGNSA, per germline. The V and J ends lost 5 bases and 6 bases respectively, with 12 bases between them. The CDR3 sequence is 13 residues long. CDR3 nucleotide sequence: TGTGCCAGCAGCCCAAGGAGGGACGATACGCAGTATTTT. Translation gives CASSPRRDDTQYF.

This clonotype showed up many times. The chain recombines TRBV19 with TRBJ1-5; D uncertain. Germline V gene sequence: CDR1 LNHDA, CDR2 SQIVND (reference sequence). The V end was cut by 5 bases, the J end by 0 bases, with 8 bases between. The CDR3 contains 14 residues. The DNA of the CDR3 is TGTGCCAGTAGTGAACAGCATAGCAATCAGCCCCAGCATTTT. Amino acids: CASSEQHSNQPQHF.

This clonotype was seen repeatedly, ten times or more. The rearrangement uses TRBV27 and TRBJ2-5; 9 bases line up with TRBD1. With V trimmed by 5 bases and J by 2 bases, 6 bases remained unmatched. CDR1 is MNHEY and CDR2 is SMNVEV in the germline V gene (reference sequence). This CDR3 is built from 15 residues. CDR3 in amino acids: CASSPPGQGQETQYF. The CDR3 DNA reads as TGTGCCAGCAGTCCACCGGGACAGGGTCAAGAGACCCAGTACTTC.

This clonotype was counted at least ten times. The J gene is TRBJ1-1, the V gene TRBV11-2, with D uncertain. The CDR3 is 12 amino acids. V was pared by 6 bases and J by 4 bases, with 9 bases between. Germline CDR1 reads SGHAT; CDR2 reads FQNNGV. The CDR3 nucleotides are TGTGCCAGCAGTTCTTGGGGCACTGAAGCTTTCTTT. Residues: CASSSWGTEAFF.

The rearrangement links TRBV27 to TRBJ2-7; 9 bases line up with TRBD1. This CDR3 has 13 residues. CDR1 MNHEY and CDR2 SMNVEV come from the germline V gene (reference sequence). The J segment lost 8 bases and the V segment lost 5 bases, leaving 7 bases of the junction unmatched. In nucleotides, the CDR3 is TGTGCCAGCAGTCCGGGGACAGGGCCTAAGCAGTACTTC. It codes for CASSPGTGPKQYF.

In this sample, this clonotype turned up a few times. V usage is TRBV28 and J usage is TRBJ1-1, with D possibly matching TRBD1 (5 bases). The CDR3 is made up of 15 amino acids. Trimming pared 0 bases from V and 0 bases from J, leaving 8 bases between. Germline V gene sequence: CDR1 MDHEN, CDR2 SYDVKM. The CDR3 sequence is CASSLWTAMNTEAFF. CDR3 coding DNA: TGTGCCAGCAGTTTATGGACAGCTATGAACACTGAAGCTTTCTTT. Using reference TRBV28 and TRBJ1-1 for the parts outside the CDR3, the full variable domain is DVKVTQSSRYLVKRTGEKVFLECVQDMDHENMFWYRQDPGLGLRLIYFSYDVKMKEKGDIPEGYSVSREKKERFSLILESASTNQTSMYLCASSLWTAMNTEAFFGQGTRLTVV.

This chain connects TRBV18 to TRBJ2-7; TRBD1 is a possible D gene (5 bases). The germline V gene encodes CDR1 KGHSH and CDR2 LQKENI. This CDR3 comprises 14 residues. V lost 2 bases and J lost 5, with 13 bases in between. The CDR3 DNA reads as TGTGCCAGCTCACCATTGATCACCAGGGACGAGCAGTACTTC. Residues: CASSPLITRDEQYF.

This clonotype has a count of ten or more. The chain employs TRBV14 and TRBJ2-5; no clear D gene. CDR1 is SGHDN and CDR2 is FVKESK in the germline V gene. The CDR3 loop spans 15 amino acids. Deletions cut 2 bases from V and 1 base from J, with 11 bases between. The CDR3: CASSQRGAAQETQYF. The CDR3 DNA sequence: TGTGCCAGCAGCCAAAGAGGTGCGGCCCAAGAGACCCAGTACTTC.

This clonotype was counted at least ten times. The J gene is TRBJ1-1, the V gene TRBV4-1; no reliable D call. The ends were cut back, 3 bases at V and 1 base at J, with 9 bases in the middle. Germline assignment: CDR1 MGHRA and CDR2 YSYEKL. The CDR3 is made up of 14 amino acids. For the CDR3, the DNA is TGCGCCAGCAGCCAGCCAAGGCGGAACACTGAAGCTTTCTTT. This translates into CASSQPRRNTEAFF.

This clonotype was seen a handful of times. It may be a read error: a sequence one base away is much more abundant. The DNA of the CDR3 is TGTGCCAGCAGTGGGGACAGGGGGCTCGAGCAGTACTTC. Translation: CASSGDRGLEQYF. This rearrangement joins TRBV13 to TRBJ2-7, with 12 bases fitting TRBD1. V lost 6 bases, J lost 6 bases, and 3 bases stayed unmatched. There are 13 residues in the CDR3. Germline V gene data show CDR1 as PRHDT and CDR2 as FYEKMQ (reference sequence).

This clonotype turned up a few times. A much larger clone differs by one base, so this may be a read error. V and J are TRBV15 and TRBJ1-6; 8 bases agree with TRBD1. The CDR3 spans 15 residues. Looked up from germline, CDR1 is LNHNV and CDR2 is YYDKDF (reference sequence). CDR3 sequence reads: CATSPRTGSGSHLHF. The CDR3 region has the DNA TGTGCCACCAGCCCTAGGACAGGGTCAGGATCACACCTCCACTTT.

This clonotype was counted ten times or more. The chain recombines TRBV4-2 with TRBJ2-7; TRBD1 might be the D (5 bases). The CDR3 covers 15 residues. Germline loops: CDR1 LGHNA, CDR2 YNFKEQ. The V and J ends lost 0 bases and 3 bases respectively, with 12 bases between them. The CDR3 loop reads CASSQDLGVFYEQYF. DNA of the CDR3: TGTGCCAGCAGCCAAGATCTAGGGGTATTCTACGAGCAGTACTTC.

This clonotype was seen repeatedly, ten times or more. The rearrangement uses TRBV6-2 or TRBV6-3 and TRBJ2-7, with D perhaps matching TRBD1 (6 bases). This CDR3 is built from 14 residues. Trimming took 10 bases from V and 0 from J, leaving 16 bases between them. CDR1 is MNHEY, CDR2 SVGEGT, per germline. The DNA of the CDR3 is TGTGCCATAGGTGACAGGAAGGGCTCCTACGAGCAGTACTTC. As protein: CAIGDRKGSYEQYF.

V gene TRBV6-9 combines with J gene TRBJ1-2; no reliable D call. Trimming cost V 6 bases and J 1 base, with 12 bases left between them. Germline V gives CDR1 MNHGY, CDR2 SVAAGI. The CDR3 spans 14 residues. Here the CDR3 DNA reads TGTGCCAGCAGCCTAGTCAGACATAACTATGGCTACACCTTC. This codes for CASSLVRHNYGYTF.

This clonotype was recorded at least ten times. The V gene is TRBV29-1, the J gene TRBJ1-1; 8 bases match TRBD1. After removal of 5 bases from V and 11 bases from J, the junction contained 7 bases not matched to a gene. The CDR3 loop spans 11 amino acids. The germline CDR1 and CDR2 sequences are SQVTM and ANQGSEA. Here the CDR3 DNA reads TGCAGCGTTCTGTGGACAGGGATCGCTTTCTTT. As protein: CSVLWTGIAFF.

This clonotype was found many times. The chain recombines TRBV7-8 with TRBJ1-5; D gene uncertain. Between the trimmed V and J ends, which lost 1 base and 4 bases, there was a span of 11 bases. Germline V lookup: CDR1 SGHVS, CDR2 FQNEAQ. This CDR3 is built from 15 residues. CDR3 residues: CASSLGRWGNQPQHF. The CDR3 DNA sequence: TGTGCCAGCAGCTTAGGACGGTGGGGTAATCAGCCCCAGCATTTT.

This clonotype was counted many times. This chain connects TRBV30 to TRBJ1-2; tentatively, D is TRBD1 (6 bases). Trimming took 0 bases from V and 4 from J, leaving 15 bases between them. CDR3 length: 15 amino acids. CDR1 and CDR2 from the germline V gene are GTSNPN and SVGIG (reference sequence). The CDR3 loop reads CAWSVSPGATYGYTF. The CDR3 coding sequence is TGTGCCTGGAGTGTATCTCCGGGGGCAACCTATGGCTACACCTTC.

This clonotype was seen repeatedly, ten times or more. The V and J genes are TRBV27 and TRBJ2-6; D remains unclear. V was cut by 1 base and J by 2 bases, with 9 bases left in between. CDR1 MNHEY and CDR2 SMNVEV come from the germline V gene (reference sequence). This CDR3 spans 16 amino acids. The CDR3 sequence is CASSLFVGTGANVLTF. CDR3 bases: TGTGCCAGCAGTTTATTTGTGGGCACTGGGGCCAACGTCCTGACTTTC.

This clonotype was picked up many times. The chain joins TRBV11-2 to TRBJ1-5; D perhaps matches TRBD1 (6 bases). V dropped 0 bases and J dropped 3 bases, with 15 bases sitting between them. The CDR3 is 17 residues long. CDR1 and CDR2 from the germline V gene are SGHAT and FQNNGV. The CDR3, as DNA: TGTGCCAGCAGCTTAGAGGGGACGGGGGCTTTCAATCAGCCCCAGCATTTT. It is translated as CASSLEGTGAFNQPQHF.

This clonotype was seen a handful of times. The V and J genes are TRBV28 and TRBJ1-1; no firm D call. V gave up 6 bases and J gave up 0 bases, with 5 bases separating them. The germline V gene encodes CDR1 MDHEN and CDR2 SYDVKM. The CDR3 length is 12 residues. CDR3 in amino acids: CASRRMNTEAFF. CDR3 DNA: TGTGCCAGCAGACGAATGAACACTGAAGCTTTCTTT.

This chain links TRBV2 with TRBJ1-1, with a tentative D call TRBD1 (5 bases). The length of the CDR3 is 14 residues. Germline V gene lookup returns CDR1 SNHLY and CDR2 FYNNEI. Trimming pared 6 bases from V and 0 bases from J, leaving 11 bases between. Written as DNA, the CDR3 is TGTGCCAGCAGGGGGGACGGAATGAACACTGAAGCTTTCTTT. It translates to CASRGDGMNTEAFF.

Ten or more counts support this clonotype. V and J are TRBV12-3 or TRBV12-4 and TRBJ2-7; no clear D gene. The CDR3 has 12 residues. V dropped 5 bases and J dropped 3 bases, with 8 bases sitting between them. CDR3 bases: TGTGCCAGCAGTCCCGCGGACTACGAGCAGTACTTC. Its protein is CASSPADYEQYF.

This clonotype was counted at least ten times. The rearrangement uses TRBV15 and TRBJ1-1; maybe TRBD1 (5 bases). V lost 8 bases to trimming and J lost 1 base, with 14 bases between them. Germline V gene sequence: CDR1 LNHNV, CDR2 YYDKDF (reference sequence). There are 14 residues in the CDR3. This CDR3 reads CATLMSGTNTEAFF. The CDR3 region has the DNA TGTGCCACCCTAATGTCGGGGACGAACACTGAAGCTTTCTTT.

At least ten counts were recorded for this clonotype. The V and J genes are TRBV19 and TRBJ1-5; 8 positions agree with TRBD1. V gave up 4 bases and J gave up 2 bases; unmatched junction bases: 1. The CDR3 runs 14 residues. CDR1 is LNHDA and CDR2 is SQIVND in the germline V gene (reference sequence). CDR3 loop: CASSTTGGNQPQHF. The CDR3, as DNA: TGTGCCAGTAGTACGACAGGGGGCAATCAGCCCCAGCATTTT.

The gene calls are TRBV11-2 and TRBJ2-7, with D perhaps TRBD2 (7 bases). This CDR3 region has 16 residues. V gave up 5 bases and J gave up 2 bases, with 19 bases separating them. Per the germline V gene, CDR1 is SGHAT and CDR2 is FQNNGV. The DNA for the CDR3 is TGTGCCAGCAGCCCGAGGGGGGCGGGAGTAACCTACGAGCAGTACTTC. It translates to CASSPRGAGVTYEQYF.